This paragraph covers one T cell receptor (beta chain) sequence. The antigen is unknown. This table comes from immunoSEQ multiplex PCR, and its TCRdb copy is limited to in-frame clones, with some not included. The table lists 35,000 to 45,000 clones, around three quarters of them singletons. The germline V and J ends were trimmed by 6 bases and 7 bases, with 22 bases remaining between them. The germline gives CDR1 MNHEY, CDR2 SVGEGT. The CDR3 spans 17 residues. ViraFEST used viral peptide pools to expand antigen-specific CD4+ T cells before sequencing. An approximately nine-day culture period preceded the isolation of CD4+ T cells. All vaccine recipients tested negative for nucleocapsid antibodies and had never contracted SARS-CoV-2 infection. A half-volume exchange with IL-2 medium occurred on days 3 and 7. These data come from a study of vaccination effects on CD4 cells after COVID-19. Findings and caveats of the study: Pronounced clonal contraction occurred in clones induced by infection and by vaccine late after vaccination.

This specimen was CD4+ T cells from PBMCs cultured with SARS-CoV-2 spike peptides, taken before COVID-19 vaccination. The rearrangement uses TRBV6-2 or TRBV6-3 and TRBJ1-6; D gene ambiguous. The sequence derives from a human donor who received a COVID-19 vaccine. CDR3 DNA: TGTGCCAGCAGCAATAAGGTGGAGGGCCGGTGGAATTCACCCCTCCACTTT. It yields the protein CASSNKVEGRWNSPLHF.